A single T cell receptor (beta chain) is shown here with its context. The sample is drawn from a study of blood T cell repertoires in COVID-19. Source study methods: Reference gene primer amplification in the assay estimated nucleated cell counts. Only in-frame clones appear in the TCRdb table, and some are missing; sequencing was by immunoSEQ multiplex PCR. Clonal size and the V and J genes are those of that table, whereas D and trimming came from the DNA. The sample yields 52,000 or so clones, approximately 88% seen once. Sequencing input: peripheral blood. The clonotype comes from a man in his forties with COVID-19, enrolled during active disease.

DNA of the CDR3: TGTGCCAGCAGCCTTAGGCCAGAGGACACCATATATTTT. This codes for CASSLRPEDTIYF. The chain couples TRBV9 to TRBJ1-3; D unclear. V gave up 4 bases and J gave up 8 bases, with 13 bases separating them. The CDR3 totals 13 residues. Germline-derived CDR1 and CDR2 are SGDLS and YYNGEE.